The T cell receptor beta chain under discussion was sequenced for a study of PD-1 blockade in classical Hodgkin lymphoma. Points on this clone: Antigen specificity is unknown.

This CDR3 contains 15 residues. Germline assignment: CDR1 KGHSH and CDR2 LQKENI. V was pared by 3 bases and J by 6 bases, with 18 bases between. The study, taken as a whole, reports: The CD4+ diversity rise by C4D1 was clearest in complete responders. Newly diagnosed patients and complete responders had comparable diversity at baseline. Newly diagnosed patients reportedly had lower baseline TCR diversity than healthy donors. Although disease activity or prior therapy may be involved, causes of the repertoire differences remain undefined.

Brentuximab vedotin exposure varied, and every patient relapsed after autologous stem cell transplantation. TCRdb's table, derived via immunoSEQ multiplex PCR, lists solely in-frame clones and lacks some. This table holds about 13,000 clones, roughly 77% found once. Sequences were derived from peripheral blood mononuclear cells (PBMCs), sampled at baseline. This rearrangement joins TRBV18 to TRBJ2-7, with a tentative D call TRBD2 (7 bases). This TCR came from a human donor with classical Hodgkin lymphoma. The CDR3 loop is CASSPDPAGHSEQYF. Written as DNA, the CDR3 is TGTGCCAGCTCACCCGACCCAGCGGGACACTCCGAGCAGTACTTC.